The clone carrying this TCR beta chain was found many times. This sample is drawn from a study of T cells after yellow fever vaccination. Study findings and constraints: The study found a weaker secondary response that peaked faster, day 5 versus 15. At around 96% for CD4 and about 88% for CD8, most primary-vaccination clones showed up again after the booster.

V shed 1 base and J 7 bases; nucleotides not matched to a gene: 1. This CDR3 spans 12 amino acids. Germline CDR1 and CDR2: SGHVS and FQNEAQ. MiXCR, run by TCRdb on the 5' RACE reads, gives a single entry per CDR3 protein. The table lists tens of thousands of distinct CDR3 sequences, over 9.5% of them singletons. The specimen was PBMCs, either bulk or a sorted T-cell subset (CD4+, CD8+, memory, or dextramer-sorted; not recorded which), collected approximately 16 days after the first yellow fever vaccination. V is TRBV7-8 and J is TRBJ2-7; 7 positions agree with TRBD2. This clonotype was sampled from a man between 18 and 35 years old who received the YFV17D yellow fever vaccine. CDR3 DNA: TGTGCCAGCAGCTTAGACGGGAGGGAGCAGTACGTC. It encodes CASSLDGREQYV.